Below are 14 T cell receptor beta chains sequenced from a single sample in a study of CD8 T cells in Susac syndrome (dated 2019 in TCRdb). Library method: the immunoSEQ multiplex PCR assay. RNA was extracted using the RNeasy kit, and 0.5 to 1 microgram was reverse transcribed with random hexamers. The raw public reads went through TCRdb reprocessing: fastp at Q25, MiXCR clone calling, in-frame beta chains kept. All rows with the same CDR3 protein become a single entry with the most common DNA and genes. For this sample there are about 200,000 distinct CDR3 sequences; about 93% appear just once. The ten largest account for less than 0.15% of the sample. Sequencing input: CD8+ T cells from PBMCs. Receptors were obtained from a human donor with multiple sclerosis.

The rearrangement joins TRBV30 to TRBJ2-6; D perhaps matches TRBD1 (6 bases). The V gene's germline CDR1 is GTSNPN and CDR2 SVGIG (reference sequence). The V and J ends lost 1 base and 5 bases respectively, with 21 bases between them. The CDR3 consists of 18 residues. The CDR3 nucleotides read TGTGCCTGGAGTGAGTCTGTGGGGGCAGTCCCCTGGGCCAACGTCCTGACTTTC. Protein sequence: CAWSESVGAVPWANVLTF.

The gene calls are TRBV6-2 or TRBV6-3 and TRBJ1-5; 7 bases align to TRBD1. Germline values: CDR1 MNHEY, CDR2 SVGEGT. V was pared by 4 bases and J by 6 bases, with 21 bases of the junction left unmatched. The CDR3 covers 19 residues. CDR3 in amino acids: CASSSPLFQDRDIIQPQHF. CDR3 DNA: TGTGCCAGCAGTTCCCCTCTCTTTCAAGACAGGGATATTATTCAGCCCCAGCATTTT.

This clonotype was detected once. CDR3 residues: CSARDSLASYEQYF. CDR3 bases: TGCAGTGCTAGAGATTCCCTAGCGAGCTACGAGCAGTACTTC. The chain uses TRBV20-1 and TRBJ2-7, with D possibly matching TRBD2 (6 bases). Trimming shortened V by 0 bases and J by 3 bases, and 12 bases separated the two germline ends. The CDR3 consists of 14 residues. Germline V gene sequence: CDR1 DFQATT, CDR2 SNEGSKA (reference sequence).

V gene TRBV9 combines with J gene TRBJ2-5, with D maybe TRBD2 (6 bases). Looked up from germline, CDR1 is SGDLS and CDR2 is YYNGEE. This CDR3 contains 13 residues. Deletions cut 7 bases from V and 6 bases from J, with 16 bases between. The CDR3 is CASFWGDFKTQYF. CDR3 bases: TGTGCCAGCTTCTGGGGGGACTTCAAGACCCAGTACTTC. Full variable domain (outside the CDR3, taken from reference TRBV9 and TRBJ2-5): DSGVTQTPKHLITATGQRVTLRCSPRSGDLSVYWYQQSLDQGLQFLIQYYNGEERAKGNILERFSAQQFPDLHSELNLSSLELGDSALYFCASFWGDFKTQYFGPGTRLLVL.

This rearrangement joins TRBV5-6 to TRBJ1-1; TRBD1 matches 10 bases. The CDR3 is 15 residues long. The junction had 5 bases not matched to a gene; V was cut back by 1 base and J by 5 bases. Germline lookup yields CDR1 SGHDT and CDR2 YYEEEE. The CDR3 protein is CASSLRQGAGTEAFF. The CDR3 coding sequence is TGTGCCAGCAGCTTGAGACAGGGGGCAGGAACTGAAGCTTTCTTT.

The CDR3: CASSYGVDRYRRHEKLFF. The CDR3 nucleotides are TGTGCCAGCAGTTACGGGGTGGACCGATACAGGAGACATGAAAAACTGTTTTTT. The V call is TRBV6-5, the J call TRBJ1-4, with D possibly being TRBD1 (5 bases). Trimming removed 2 bases from V and 6 bases from J, with 22 bases in between. The CDR3 has 18 residues. Germline loops: CDR1 MNHEY, CDR2 SVGAGI.

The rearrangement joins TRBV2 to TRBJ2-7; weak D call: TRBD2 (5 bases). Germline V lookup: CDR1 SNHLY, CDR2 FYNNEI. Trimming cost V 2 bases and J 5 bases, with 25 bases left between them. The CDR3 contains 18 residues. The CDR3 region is CASSEKGSYLRVKNEQYF. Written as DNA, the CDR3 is TGTGCCAGCAGTGAAAAAGGGAGTTATTTGAGGGTGAAGAACGAGCAGTACTTC.

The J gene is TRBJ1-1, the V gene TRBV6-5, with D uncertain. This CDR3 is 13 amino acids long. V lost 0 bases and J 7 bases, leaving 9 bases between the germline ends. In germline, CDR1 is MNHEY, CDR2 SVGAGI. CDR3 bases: TGTGCCAGCAGTTACTCGTCGGCGAGTGAAGCTTTCTTT. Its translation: CASSYSSASEAFF.

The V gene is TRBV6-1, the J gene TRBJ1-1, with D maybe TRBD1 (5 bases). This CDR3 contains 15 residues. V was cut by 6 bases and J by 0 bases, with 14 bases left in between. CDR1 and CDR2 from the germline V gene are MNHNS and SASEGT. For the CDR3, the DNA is TGTGCCAGCAGGGAATTCGACAGCCTGAACACTGAAGCTTTCTTT. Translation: CASREFDSLNTEAFF.

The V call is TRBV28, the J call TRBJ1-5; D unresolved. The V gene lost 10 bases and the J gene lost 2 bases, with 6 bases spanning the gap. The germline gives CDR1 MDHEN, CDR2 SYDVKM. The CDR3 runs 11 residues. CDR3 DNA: TGTGCCACCCGGGGCAATCAGCCCCAGCATTTT. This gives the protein CATRGNQPQHF.

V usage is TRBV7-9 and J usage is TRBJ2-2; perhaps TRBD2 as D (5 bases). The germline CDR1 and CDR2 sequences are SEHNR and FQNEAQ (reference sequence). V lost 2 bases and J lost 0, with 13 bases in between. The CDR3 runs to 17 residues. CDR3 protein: CASSLFSAGTNTGELFF. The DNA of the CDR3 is TGTGCCAGCAGCTTATTTTCTGCGGGCACGAACACCGGGGAGCTGTTTTTT.

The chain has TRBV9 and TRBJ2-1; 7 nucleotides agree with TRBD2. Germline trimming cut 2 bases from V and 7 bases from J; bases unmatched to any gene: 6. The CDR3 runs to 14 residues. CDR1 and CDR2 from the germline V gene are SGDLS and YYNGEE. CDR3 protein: CASSVRGLENEQFF. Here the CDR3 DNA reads TGTGCCAGCAGCGTTAGAGGACTAGAGAATGAGCAGTTCTTC.

The CDR3 DNA follows: TGTGCCAGCTCCAGTCTAGGGGCAGATCACGAGCAGTACTTC. The encoded protein is CASSSLGADHEQYF. The V and J genes are TRBV19 and TRBJ2-7, with D possibly matching TRBD1 (5 bases). Trimming stripped 9 bases from V and 5 bases from J, with 20 bases between. This CDR3 comprises 14 residues. Germline V gives CDR1 LNHDA, CDR2 SQIVND (reference sequence).

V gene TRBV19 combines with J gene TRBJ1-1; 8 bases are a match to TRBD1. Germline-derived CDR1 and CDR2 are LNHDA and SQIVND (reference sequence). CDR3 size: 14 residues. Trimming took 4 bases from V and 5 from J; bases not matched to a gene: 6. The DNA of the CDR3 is TGTGCCAGTAGTAGGGGACAGGTGGATACTGAAGCTTTCTTT. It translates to CASSRGQVDTEAFF.